Below, one TCR beta chain is given with its context. Its antigen is undetermined. Germline V gene sequence: CDR1 PRHDT, CDR2 FYEKMQ (reference sequence). The CDR3 contains 13 residues. This sample was included in a study of CXCR3-negative and CXCR3-positive naive CD8 T cells. Whole-study results and caveats: Both naive subsets carried similar amounts of surface CD5, so TCR strength was inferred from TRB CDR3 properties.

The authors made the TRB cDNA libraries by 5' RACE using UMI labels. TCRdb reprocessed the 5' RACE reads and reports one entry per CDR3 protein, with no DNA. Its table lists roughly 89,000 distinct CDR3 sequences. Sequences were obtained from naive CXCR3- CD8+ T cells from blood. As for subset: CD45RO-CCR7+CD27+CD95- naive CD8+ T cells lacking CXCR3 (TNR3-). The clonotype was recovered from a human donor in good health. Some clones in this sample may be carry-over from other donors' samples. The V and J genes are TRBV13 and TRBJ1-4; the D call from TCRdb, TRBD1, cannot be confirmed without DNA. CDR3 sequence: CASSTGAAEKLFF.